This TCR beta chain was captured by sequencing in a study of blood T cell repertoires in COVID-19. Cohort allocation depended upon clinical history that participants reported. Profiled with immunoSEQ multiplex PCR; TCRdb holds only in-frame clones, not every one. In the table there are about 280,000 clones, around 85% of which are singletons. CDR3 size: 15 residues. Between the trimmed V and J ends, which lost 0 bases and 4 bases, there was a span of 12 bases. Germline lookup yields CDR1 SGHRS and CDR2 YFSETQ. This sequence was found in a woman between 40 and 50 years old who had recovered from COVID-19. This chain connects TRBV5-1 to TRBJ2-3; D is ambiguous. Sequences were obtained from PBMCs or T cells enriched from blood (not recorded which). CDR3 loop: CASSLVSEVADTQYF. The CDR3 DNA sequence: TGCGCCAGCAGCTTGGTCTCCGAGGTGGCAGATACGCAGTATTTT.